This TCR beta chain was retrieved from a study of blood T cell repertoires in COVID-19. Study as a whole: Sites in the United States, Italy and Spain provided acute and convalescent COVID-19 samples. Sample material is recorded as cDNA or gDNA derived from T cells, B-cell-depleted T cells, or PBMCs.

The CDR3 has 13 residues. The V gene's germline CDR1 is KGHSH and CDR2 LQKENI. V was cut by 2 bases and J by 8 bases, with 9 bases left in between. Original processing methods: By means of reference gene primer amplification, nucleated cell counts were estimated. The table came from immunoSEQ multiplex PCR; TCRdb's copy has only in-frame clones and leaves some out. V and J calls and clone size are given by that table; D and trimming were obtained from the DNA. In the table there are around 70,000 clones, 80% to 95% of which are singletons. The sample was peripheral blood. This TCR derives from an older woman with active COVID-19. The V and J genes are TRBV18 and TRBJ2-2; D is unclear. The CDR3 DNA is TGTGCCAGCTCACCAACACCCTCTGGGGAGCTGTTTTTT. This sequence encodes CASSPTPSGELFF.